Listed here are 27 T cell receptor beta chains from one sample, sequenced in a study of OX40 agonist ivuxolimab in advanced cancers. Using immunoSEQ multiplex PCR, the repertoire was profiled, and TCRdb retains in-frame clones only, with some absent. Of 50,000 to 65,000 clones in the sample, approximately 91% were seen once. Sample: CD4+ or CD8+ T cells sorted from blood, taken in a trial of the OX40 agonist ivuxolimab. These receptors were collected from an adult with an advanced solid tumor such as melanoma, head and neck, liver or kidney cancer.

J is TRBJ2-2 and V is TRBV19; D tentatively reads TRBD1 or TRBD2 (5 bases each). Germline V gives CDR1 LNHDA, CDR2 SQIVND (reference sequence). Trimming cost V 7 bases and J 5 bases, with 17 bases left between them. This CDR3 region has 15 residues. Here the CDR3 reads CASKKGTGATGELFF. In DNA, the CDR3 is TGTGCCAGTAAGAAGGGGACCGGAGCGACCGGGGAGCTGTTTTTT.

This rearrangement joins TRBV6-1 to TRBJ1-2; D is unresolved. V was cut by 8 bases and J by 0 bases, with 7 bases left in between. Germline lookup yields CDR1 MNHNS and CDR2 SASEGT. The length of the CDR3 is 12 residues. The CDR3 protein is CASESSNYGYTF. In nucleotides, the CDR3 is TGTGCCAGCGAAAGTTCTAACTATGGCTACACCTTC.

The rearrangement uses TRBV11-3 and TRBJ1-1; D is uncertain. The V gene lost 3 bases and the J gene lost 5 bases, with 10 bases spanning the gap. This CDR3 region has 13 residues. Germline assignment: CDR1 SGHNT and CDR2 YENEEA. The CDR3 bases are TGTGCCAGCAGCTTTGGCTTTAGGACTGAAGCTTTCTTT. It is translated as CASSFGFRTEAFF. The full variable domain, with the rest looked up from reference TRBV11-3 and TRBJ1-1, is EAGVVQSPRYKIIEKKQPVAFWCNPISGHNTLYWYLQNLGQGPELLIRYENEEAVDDSQLPKDRFSAERLKGVDSTLKIQPAELGDSAVYLCASSFGFRTEAFFGQGTRLTVV.

The rearrangement links TRBV7-9 to TRBJ2-3; D may be TRBD2 (7 bases). Germline V gene sequence: CDR1 SEHNR, CDR2 FQNEAQ (reference sequence). Trimming took off 5 bases at V and 2 bases at J, with 23 bases between the two ends. CDR3 length: 18 amino acids. The CDR3 region is CASSAFWGGDGHTDTQYF. CDR3 DNA sequence: TGTGCCAGCAGCGCATTTTGGGGGGGCGATGGACACACAGATACGCAGTATTTT.

J is TRBJ1-2 and V is TRBV30; TRBD1 matches 8 bases. V lost 0 bases, J lost 4 bases, and 1 base stayed unmatched. CDR3 length equals 13 residues. Per the germline V gene, CDR1 is GTSNPN and CDR2 is SVGIG (reference sequence). CDR3 sequence (DNA): TGTGCCTGGAGTGTGGACAGGGTCTATGGCTACACCTTC. Its protein is CAWSVDRVYGYTF.

The V call is TRBV7-2, the J call TRBJ2-2; D is uncertain. In germline, CDR1 is SGHTA, CDR2 FQGNSA. The CDR3 spans 14 residues. Trimming left V 5 bases short and J 5 bases short, with 12 bases between. In DNA form, the CDR3 reads TGTGCCAGCAGCCCCGTGAAGGGAACCGGGGAGCTGTTTTTT. The encoded protein is CASSPVKGTGELFF.

The rearrangement uses TRBV19 and TRBJ2-2; 10 nucleotides match TRBD1. V trimming: 5 bases; J trimming: 6 bases; junction bases outside the gene matches: 6. The germline V gene encodes CDR1 LNHDA and CDR2 SQIVND (reference sequence). The length of the CDR3 is 15 residues. The CDR3 coding sequence is TGTGCCAGTAGTCCCCCCGGACAGGGGGCCGGGGAGCTGTTTTTT. It translates to CASSPPGQGAGELFF.

This chain links TRBV2 with TRBJ2-3, with 9 bases identical to TRBD2. V lost 6 bases, J lost 2 bases, and 6 bases stayed unmatched. CDR3 length equals 15 residues. CDR1 SNHLY and CDR2 FYNNEI come from the germline V gene. CDR3 protein: CASRPTSGDTDTQYF. The DNA of the CDR3 is TGTGCCAGCAGACCGACTAGCGGTGACACAGATACGCAGTATTTT.

The chain joins TRBV7-6 to TRBJ2-2, with 11 bases that match TRBD1. The CDR3 is 15 amino acids. Trimming cost V 5 bases and J 5 bases; bases outside gene matches: 4. Germline CDR1 SGHVS, CDR2 FNYEAQ. The chain's CDR3 is CASSQGQGGTGELFF. CDR3 in DNA: TGTGCCAGCAGCCAGGGACAGGGGGGAACCGGGGAGCTGTTTTTT.

This clone was counted a few times. The chain is built from TRBV27 and TRBJ1-1; tentatively, D is TRBD1 (5 bases). CDR3 size: 13 residues. CDR1 and CDR2 from the germline V gene are MNHEY and SMNVEV (reference sequence). V was trimmed by 6 bases and J by 5 bases, leaving 13 bases between them. Written as DNA, the CDR3 is TGTGCCAGCAGCCTAAAGAGGGGTACTGAAGCTTTCTTT. The encoded protein is CASSLKRGTEAFF.

The chain employs TRBV18 and TRBJ2-2; 10 bases line up with TRBD2. This CDR3 is 15 amino acids long. Germline lookup yields CDR1 KGHSH and CDR2 LQKENI. After removal of 2 bases from V and 6 bases from J, the junction contained 3 bases not matched to a gene. The CDR3 here is CASSPGLAGAGELFF. DNA of the CDR3: TGTGCCAGCTCACCAGGTCTAGCGGGAGCCGGGGAGCTGTTTTTT.

The CDR3 loop reads CASTTGTSASYEQYF. DNA of the CDR3: TGTGCCAGCACCACGGGGACTAGCGCGTCCTACGAGCAGTACTTC. The rearrangement links TRBV5-4 to TRBJ2-7; 10 bases map to TRBD2. Germline trimming cut 6 bases from V and 1 base from J; bases unmatched to any gene: 7. The length of the CDR3 is 15 residues. Per the germline V gene, CDR1 is SGHNT and CDR2 is YYREEE (reference sequence).

This clone was counted a few times. V and J are TRBV7-9 and TRBJ2-5; TRBD2 agrees at 14 bases. Germline CDR1 SEHNR, CDR2 FQNEAQ (reference sequence). This CDR3 contains 16 residues. The V gene end was trimmed by 5 bases and the J gene end by 2 bases; junction bases not matched to a gene: 4. CDR3 residues: CASSLGTSGSQETQYF. CDR3 bases: TGTGCCAGCAGCCTCGGGACTAGCGGGAGTCAAGAGACCCAGTACTTC. Full variable domain (outside the CDR3, taken from reference TRBV7-9 and TRBJ2-5): DTGVSQNPRHKITKRGQNVTFRCDPISEHNRLYWYRQTLGQGPEFLTYFQNEAQLEKSRLLSDRFSAERPKGSFSTLEIQRTEQGDSAMYLCASSLGTSGSQETQYFGPGTRLLVL.

DNA of the CDR3: TGTGCCAGCAGTTTCCCCCAGGGGGCAAACTATGGCTACACCTTC. Translated, it gives CASSFPQGANYGYTF. The J gene is TRBJ1-2, the V gene TRBV28, with 8 bases aligning to TRBD1. V was pared by 3 bases and J by 2 bases, with 5 bases of the junction left unmatched. CDR1 and CDR2 from the germline V gene are MDHEN and SYDVKM. CDR3 size: 15 residues.

This sequence joins TRBV27 and TRBJ1-2, with D perhaps TRBD1 (5 bases). The CDR3 runs to 13 residues. CDR1 and CDR2 (germline): MNHEY, SMNVEV (reference sequence). V was clipped by 3 bases and J by 5 bases, with 10 bases between them. The CDR3 region is CASSLGQTYGYTF. CDR3 DNA sequence: TGTGCCAGCAGTTTGGGGCAGACGTATGGCTACACCTTC.

This chain uses TRBV28 with TRBJ2-2; the match to TRBD2 covers 12 bases. Germline loops: CDR1 MDHEN, CDR2 SYDVKM. J lost 1 base, V lost 3 bases, and 6 bases had no gene match. This CDR3 has 18 residues. The DNA of the CDR3 is TGTGCCAGCAGTTTTTATACTAGCGGGAGGAGGAACACCGGGGAGCTGTTTTTT. It yields the protein CASSFYTSGRRNTGELFF.

The gene calls are TRBV30 and TRBJ2-7; D call uncertain. Germline values: CDR1 GTSNPN, CDR2 SVGIG (reference sequence). CDR3 length: 13 amino acids. V was shortened by 3 bases and J by 7 bases, with 16 bases between the two germline ends. The CDR3 coding sequence is TGTGCCTGGAGGCCGCACCGGTACGGTGAGCAGTACTTC. Its protein is CAWRPHRYGEQYF.

The chain uses TRBV19 and TRBJ2-1, with TRBD2 matching 10 bases. V shed 5 bases and J 7 bases; nucleotides not matched to a gene: 14. The CDR3 has 17 amino acids. From germline, CDR1 is LNHDA and CDR2 SQIVND (reference sequence). CDR3 loop: CASSPSKSGRAENEQFF. CDR3 in DNA: TGTGCCAGTAGTCCGTCTAAGAGCGGGAGGGCCGAGAATGAGCAGTTCTTC.

This rearrangement joins TRBV7-6 to TRBJ1-1; D unclear. CDR3 length: 14 residues. Trimming pared 2 bases from V and 1 base from J, leaving 8 bases between. Germline loops: CDR1 SGHVS, CDR2 FNYEAQ. In nucleotides, the CDR3 is TGTGCCAGCAGCTTAAATTCAGGGAACACTGAAGCTTTCTTT. This codes for CASSLNSGNTEAFF. Using reference TRBV7-6 and TRBJ1-1 for the parts outside the CDR3, the full variable domain is GAGVSQSPRYKVTKRGQDVALRCDPISGHVSLYWYRQALGQGPEFLTYFNYEAQQDKSGLPNDRFSAERPEGSISTLTIQRTEQRDSAMYRCASSLNSGNTEAFFGQGTRLTVV.

The gene calls are TRBV14 and TRBJ1-2, with D unresolved. The CDR3 has 13 residues. Germline loops: CDR1 SGHDN, CDR2 FVKESK. Trimming took off 1 base at V and 8 bases at J, with 11 bases between the two ends. CDR3 nucleotides: TGTGCCAGCAGCCAAGTCATAATGGAGGGCTACACCTTC. Translation gives CASSQVIMEGYTF.

The gene calls are TRBV7-9 and TRBJ2-2, with D hard to call. Germline CDR1 is SEHNR and CDR2 is FQNEAQ (reference sequence). V gave up 5 bases and J gave up 7 bases, with 8 bases separating them. The CDR3 is made up of 12 amino acids. CDR3 loop: CASSPNGGELFF. CDR3 coding DNA: TGTGCCAGCAGCCCAAATGGCGGGGAGCTGTTTTTT.

The rearrangement joins TRBV15 to TRBJ1-1; D not certain. Germline CDR1 and CDR2: LNHNV and YYDKDF (reference sequence). V was shortened by 1 base and J by 4 bases, with 10 bases between the two germline ends. This CDR3 contains 14 residues. Written as DNA, the CDR3 is TGTGCCACCAGCAGAGTGTTATCGTCCACTGAAGCTTTCTTT. This codes for CATSRVLSSTEAFF.

The chain carries TRBV2 and TRBJ2-7; TRBD2 is a possible D gene (6 bases). The CDR3 contains 12 residues. Deletions cut 8 bases from V and 0 bases from J, with 8 bases between. Germline assignment: CDR1 SNHLY and CDR2 FYNNEI. The CDR3 DNA sequence: TGTGCCAGCTCGGGGGACTCCTACGAGCAGTACTTC. Protein sequence: CASSGDSYEQYF.

The chain recombines TRBV19 with TRBJ2-2; a weak D match, TRBD1 (6 bases). CDR1 and CDR2 from the germline V gene are LNHDA and SQIVND (reference sequence). The CDR3 sequence is 16 residues long. V lost 6 bases, J lost 2 bases, and 16 bases lay in between. CDR3 amino acids: CASSDEGRGNTGELFF. CDR3 DNA sequence: TGTGCCAGTAGCGATGAGGGCAGGGGCAACACCGGGGAGCTGTTTTTT.

V usage is TRBV28 and J usage is TRBJ1-3; D ambiguous. Germline assignment: CDR1 MDHEN and CDR2 SYDVKM. Trimming removed 3 bases at V and 4 bases at J, with 10 bases between. CDR3 size: 14 residues. DNA of the CDR3: TGTGCCAGCAGTTTCGGGGTCTCGGGAAACACCATATATTTT. It translates to CASSFGVSGNTIYF.

This clone was detected once. The CDR3 coding sequence is TGTGCCAGTAGTAGTGGAGCATCTGGAAACACCATATATTTT. Protein sequence: CASSSGASGNTIYF. The chain carries TRBV19 and TRBJ1-3, with no clear D. The V gene lost 4 bases and the J gene lost 1 base, with 8 bases spanning the gap. The germline V gene has CDR1 LNHDA and CDR2 SQIVND (reference sequence). The CDR3 contains 14 residues.

In DNA, the CDR3 is TGTGCCAGCAGTTTATCGCTAGCGGGACAAGCCTACGAGCAGTACTTC. This encodes CASSLSLAGQAYEQYF. The chain uses TRBV27 and TRBJ2-7; 9 positions agree with TRBD2. The CDR3 has 16 amino acids. Germline CDR1 MNHEY, CDR2 SMNVEV (reference sequence). Trimming removed 0 bases from V and 2 bases from J; junction bases left unmatched: 5.